The entry below describes one TCR beta chain. Its antigen has not been determined. Per-base qualities were not stored, and no clone one base away is much larger. Libraries were constructed by the immunoSEQ multiplex PCR assay. What TCRdb holds here is the immuneACCESS table cut down to in-frame rearrangements. Part of the clones is not present; checked against another copy, under half of the missing clones reflect an unresolved V gene, and the others are unexplained. The sample table holds 35,000 to 55,000 clones, of which roughly three quarters were seen once. Approximately 2.4% of the sample goes to the ten largest clones. The study evaluated CTLA-4 blockade (ipilimumab) given together with focal radiation therapy in patients who had chemo-refractory metastatic non-small-cell lung cancer. This specimen belongs to a study of radiotherapy plus CTLA-4 blockade in lung cancer (dated by TCRdb to between 2018 and 2020). Background on the whole study: Among enrolled patients, around 20% had an objective response and roughly 30% reached disease control.

Paper-wide results and their limitations: TCR clones derived from tumors expanded in peripheral blood after treatment with radiotherapy and ipilimumab. Early dynamic changes in blood T cell clones, together with increased serum interferon-beta after radiation, were reported as the strongest predictors of response.

This TCR came from a human donor with non-small cell lung cancer whose response to radiotherapy plus ipilimumab could not be evaluated. Material: peripheral blood, obtained from a patient treated with radiotherapy plus ipilimumab.

CDR3 sequence: CASSSRASPGANVLTF. The DNA sequence is given as TGTGCCAGCAGCTCGAGGGCTTCTCCTGGGGCCAACGTCCTGACTTTC. The V gene is TRBV7-3 and the J gene is TRBJ2-6; the best D guess is TRBD2, with 5 bases matching. The germline V gene yields SGHTA for CDR1 and FQGTGA for CDR2. V was cut back by 4 bases and J by 2 bases, leaving a gap of 12 bases between them. From the cysteine through the phenylalanine, the CDR3 covers 16 amino acids. CDR3 DNA is the only sequence kept; it has 48 bases, read in frame from the first base.